Below, 24 T cell receptor beta chains from the same sample are listed, as sequenced in a study of blood T cell repertoires in COVID-19. The method was immunoSEQ multiplex PCR; TCRdb's version includes in-frame clones alone and lacks a portion of them. Here the sample spans roughly 250,000 clones, approximately 85% being singletons. The sample was peripheral blood. The receptors derive from a human donor with COVID-19, enrolled during active disease. The donor label of this sample is uncertain.

The genes are TRBV28 and TRBJ1-5, with D possibly being TRBD1 (6 bases). Germline CDR1 reads MDHEN; CDR2 reads SYDVKM. The CDR3 spans 18 residues. V was clipped by 5 bases and J by 0 bases, with 20 bases between them. The CDR3 sequence is CASSRRGQSPHSNQPQHF. CDR3 coding DNA: TGTGCCAGCAGTCGACGAGGACAGTCCCCTCATAGCAATCAGCCCCAGCATTTT.

This chain links TRBV24-1 with TRBJ2-3; 8 nucleotides match TRBD2. The CDR3 loop spans 17 amino acids. The V and J ends lost 0 bases and 1 base, in that order; junction bases with no gene match: 5. Germline-derived CDR1 and CDR2 are KGHDR and SFDVKD. The CDR3 region has the DNA TGTGCCACCAGTGATTTGCGGCGGGAGGATGGCACAGATACGCAGTATTTT. Translated: CATSDLRREDGTDTQYF.

This chain joins TRBV5-1 and TRBJ2-3; D is perhaps TRBD1 (5 bases). V was trimmed by 6 bases and J by 2 bases, leaving 16 bases between them. The CDR3 has 15 amino acids. Germline lookup yields CDR1 SGHRS and CDR2 YFSETQ. CDR3: CASTEAGQPTDTQYF. For the CDR3, the DNA is TGCGCCAGCACCGAGGCAGGGCAGCCCACAGATACGCAGTATTTT.

The chain combines TRBV6-2 or TRBV6-3 with TRBJ1-1, with 8 positions matching TRBD1. Germline V gene sequence: CDR1 MNHEY, CDR2 SVGEGT. J lost 4 bases, V lost 3 bases, and 4 bases had no gene match. CDR3 length equals 14 residues. The CDR3 loop reads CASSYHDRGTEAFF. In DNA, the CDR3 is TGTGCCAGCAGTTATCACGACAGGGGCACTGAAGCTTTCTTT.

The chain combines TRBV5-1 with TRBJ2-5, with D tentatively TRBD2 (5 bases). V lost 1 base and J lost 7, with 14 bases in between. Germline CDR1 SGHRS, CDR2 YFSETQ. This CDR3 contains 14 residues. CDR3 sequence: CASSLTNGGVTQYF. The DNA for the CDR3 is TGCGCCAGCAGCTTGACTAACGGAGGCGTGACCCAGTACTTC.

The chain employs TRBV18 and TRBJ2-3, with 13 positions matching TRBD2. CDR1 and CDR2 (germline): KGHSH, LQKENI. The CDR3 contains 16 residues. V shed 6 bases and J 2 bases; nucleotides not matched to a gene: 5. CDR3 protein: CASSRGTSGITDTQYF. As DNA, the CDR3 is TGTGCCAGCTCGCGCGGGACTAGCGGGATCACAGATACGCAGTATTTT.

The sample holds a few counts of this clone. V usage is TRBV19 and J usage is TRBJ2-2, with TRBD2 matching over 14 bases. This CDR3 contains 17 residues. Trimming at V came to 8 bases and at J to 4 bases, leaving 9 bases not matched to a gene. Germline V gene lookup returns CDR1 LNHDA and CDR2 SQIVND (reference sequence). CDR3 in amino acids: CASDIGLAGGTTGELFF. In nucleotides, the CDR3 is TGTGCCAGTGACATTGGACTAGCGGGAGGTACCACCGGGGAGCTGTTTTTT. The entire variable domain, with the rest obtained from reference TRBV19 and TRBJ2-2, is as follows: DGGITQSPKYLFRKEGQNVTLSCEQNLNHDAMYWYRQDPGQGLRLIYYSQIVNDFQKGDIAEGYSVSREKKESFPLTVTSAQKNPTAFYLCASDIGLAGGTTGELFFGEGSRLTVL.

J is TRBJ1-4 and V is TRBV23-1, with D unclear. TRBV23-1 is labeled an ORF, and its function is uncertain. The germline V and J ends were trimmed by 3 bases and 0 bases, with 8 bases remaining between them. The CDR3 totals 15 residues. The CDR3, as DNA: TGCGCCAGCAGTCACTCCGGGACAACTAATGAAAAACTGTTTTTT. Translated: CASSHSGTTNEKLFF.

The chain combines TRBV6-5 with TRBJ1-5, with 7 bases lining up with TRBD1. J gave up 7 bases and V 6 bases, and 12 bases lay outside the gene matches. CDR1 MNHEY and CDR2 SVGAGI come from the germline V gene. CDR3 length equals 15 residues. This CDR3 is CASSGRRQGQQPQHF. For the CDR3, the DNA is TGTGCCAGCAGCGGGCGTCGACAGGGTCAACAGCCCCAGCATTTT.

CDR3 sequence: CASGLAEDRGNTGELFF. The CDR3 region has the DNA TGTGCTAGTGGTTTGGCCGAGGACAGGGGGAACACCGGGGAGCTGTTTTTT. V and J are TRBV12-5 and TRBJ2-2; 9 bases line up with TRBD1. V was clipped by 1 base and J by 1 base; unmatched bases: 4. The CDR3 totals 17 residues. Germline V lookup: CDR1 LGHNT, CDR2 FRNRAP.

The V call is TRBV7-3, the J call TRBJ1-2, with D tentatively TRBD1 (6 bases). V was pared by 2 bases and J by 8 bases, with 12 bases between. The CDR3 loop spans 13 amino acids. Germline CDR1 and CDR2: SGHTA and FQGTGA. CDR3 amino acids: CASSLQGSYGYTF. The CDR3 DNA follows: TGTGCCAGCAGCTTACAGGGGAGTTACGGCTACACCTTC. The variable domain in full, with the rest retrieved from reference TRBV7-3 and TRBJ1-2, is GAGVSQTPSNKVTEKGKYVELRCDPISGHTALYWYRQSLGQGPEFLIYFQGTGAADDSGLPNDRFFAVRPEGSVSTLKIQRTERGDSAVYLCASSLQGSYGYTFGSGTRLTVV.

The genes are TRBV30 and TRBJ1-5, with D possibly TRBD1 on 6 matching bases. The CDR3 is made up of 15 amino acids. Germline V gene sequence: CDR1 GTSNPN, CDR2 SVGIG (reference sequence). The V end lost 1 base, the J end lost 0 bases, and 10 bases lay between the germline ends. This CDR3 is CAWSAGGDSNQPQHF. The CDR3 DNA reads as TGTGCCTGGAGTGCGGGGGGCGATAGCAATCAGCCCCAGCATTTT.

The chain employs TRBV5-1 and TRBJ2-1; 9 positions agree with TRBD1. The germline CDR1 and CDR2 sequences are SGHRS and YFSETQ. The length of the CDR3 is 16 residues. V lost 6 bases to trimming and J lost 2 bases; unmatched junction nucleotides: 9. CDR3 protein: CASIPTGTGTYNEQFF. As DNA, the CDR3 is TGCGCCAGCATACCAACCGGGACAGGGACCTACAATGAGCAGTTCTTC.

The V gene is TRBV5-1, the J gene TRBJ2-3; D may be TRBD1 (5 bases). This CDR3 spans 16 amino acids. Germline values: CDR1 SGHRS, CDR2 YFSETQ. V was trimmed by 2 bases and J by 2 bases, leaving 15 bases between them. The CDR3 region has the DNA TGCGCCAGCAGCTTTTGGGGCATGCGCAACACAGATACGCAGTATTTT. Protein: CASSFWGMRNTDTQYF.

In this sample, this clone turned up a few times. This chain links TRBV15 with TRBJ2-5; D remains unclear. Germline V gene sequence: CDR1 LNHNV, CDR2 YYDKDF (reference sequence). Deletions cut 3 bases from V and 1 base from J, with 6 bases between. CDR3 length equals 13 residues. The chain's CDR3 is CATSRGFQETQYF. The CDR3 coding sequence is TGTGCCACCAGCAGGGGCTTCCAAGAGACCCAGTACTTC.

The chain joins TRBV6-2 or TRBV6-3 to TRBJ1-6; TRBD1 agrees at 8 bases. The CDR3 runs to 15 residues. Germline V gives CDR1 MNHEY, CDR2 SVGEGT. The V and J ends lost 6 bases and 3 bases, in that order; junction bases with no gene match: 4. The CDR3 nucleotides are TGTGCCAGCAGCAGGGGGACAGGCTATAATTCACCCCTCCACTTT. Protein: CASSRGTGYNSPLHF.

The chain carries TRBV28 and TRBJ2-2; 7 nucleotides match TRBD2. The CDR3 has 18 amino acids. The germline V gene has CDR1 MDHEN and CDR2 SYDVKM. After removal of 5 bases from V and 2 bases from J, the junction contained 14 bases not matched to a gene. DNA of the CDR3: TGTGCCAGCAGTCCCCCGGGGCGAGGACTAGTCAACACCGGGGAGCTGTTTTTT. Its translation is CASSPPGRGLVNTGELFF.

This clone was found once. This sequence joins TRBV5-1 and TRBJ2-3; 8 nucleotides align to TRBD1. The CDR3 contains 14 residues. Looked up from germline, CDR1 is SGHRS and CDR2 is YFSETQ. V shed 4 bases, J shed 1 base, and the junction held 2 bases outside the gene matches. As DNA, the CDR3 is TGCGCCAGCAGCCCGGGACAGGGCACAGATACGCAGTATTTT. Its protein product is CASSPGQGTDTQYF. Complete variable domain (other parts from reference TRBV5-1 and TRBJ2-3): KAGVTQTPRYLIKTRGQQVTLSCSPISGHRSVSWYQQTPGQGLQFLFEYFSETQRNKGNFPGRFSGRQFSNSRSEMNVSTLELGDSALYLCASSPGQGTDTQYFGPGTRLTVL.

The chain combines TRBV19 with TRBJ2-3, with a possible D match to TRBD2 (6 bases). The V and J ends lost 3 bases and 2 bases respectively, with 9 bases between them. The CDR3 is made up of 14 amino acids. Germline loops: CDR1 LNHDA, CDR2 SQIVND (reference sequence). The CDR3 protein is CASSIQRATDTQYF. In DNA, the CDR3 is TGTGCCAGTAGTATTCAGCGGGCCACAGATACGCAGTATTTT.

The rearrangement links TRBV9 to TRBJ2-2; 8 bases are a match to TRBD2. Germline CDR1 SGDLS, CDR2 YYNGEE. CDR3 length: 15 residues. With 0 bases clipped from V and 4 bases from J, the junction kept 2 bases outside the gene matches. The CDR3: CASSVDGRVTGELFF. As DNA, the CDR3 is TGTGCCAGCAGCGTAGACGGGAGGGTCACCGGGGAGCTGTTTTTT. The variable domain in full, with the rest retrieved from reference TRBV9 and TRBJ2-2, is DSGVTQTPKHLITATGQRVTLRCSPRSGDLSVYWYQQSLDQGLQFLIQYYNGEERAKGNILERFSAQQFPDLHSELNLSSLELGDSALYFCASSVDGRVTGELFFGEGSRLTVL.

The chain carries TRBV5-1 and TRBJ2-5; 7 positions match TRBD2. This CDR3 contains 16 residues. The V gene's germline CDR1 is SGHRS and CDR2 YFSETQ. V lost 3 bases and J lost 5; bases outside the gene matches: 13. Written as DNA, the CDR3 is TGCGCCAGCAGCTCGGGGAGACTAGCCGGAGAGGAGACCCAGTACTTC. Residues: CASSSGRLAGEETQYF.

The V and J genes are TRBV15 and TRBJ1-1; D gene unclear. CDR1 and CDR2 from the germline V gene are LNHNV and YYDKDF (reference sequence). This CDR3 contains 15 residues. V shed 0 bases and J shed 2 bases, with 10 bases lying between them. DNA of the CDR3: TGTGCCACCAGCAGAGATCATAGAGCTAACACTGAAGCTTTCTTT. Amino acid sequence: CATSRDHRANTEAFF.

This rearrangement joins TRBV27 to TRBJ2-7; D may be TRBD2 (6 bases). The CDR3 loop spans 14 amino acids. The V gene's germline CDR1 is MNHEY and CDR2 SMNVEV (reference sequence). V dropped 8 bases and J dropped 2 bases, with 16 bases sitting between them. The CDR3 spells CASSYRASAYEQYF. The CDR3 coding sequence is TGTGCCAGCTCCTATCGGGCTAGCGCCTACGAGCAGTACTTC.

This sequence joins TRBV9 and TRBJ2-7, with 7 nucleotides matching TRBD1. The germline V gene encodes CDR1 SGDLS and CDR2 YYNGEE. The CDR3 covers 13 residues. J was trimmed by 5 bases and V by 3 bases; bases with no gene match: 5. The CDR3 DNA is TGTGCCAGCAGCGCAACAGGGGACAACGAGCAGTACTTC. Protein: CASSATGDNEQYF.